The 26 T cell receptor beta chains presented below share a single source sample, sequenced in a study of CD8 T cells in Susac syndrome. Reverse transcription of about 0.45 to 1 ug RNA was performed with random hexamers. Each CDR3 protein is one row after TCRdb ran MiXCR on the immunoSEQ multiplex PCR reads. In the table there are about 280,000 distinct CDR3 sequences, around 84% of which are singletons. The specimen was CD8+ T cells from PBMCs. These receptors were taken from a human donor with multiple sclerosis.

The chain is built from TRBV29-1 and TRBJ2-1; 14 bases align to TRBD2. The V gene end was trimmed by 0 bases and the J gene end by 7 bases; junction bases not matched to a gene: 23. Germline-derived CDR1 and CDR2 are SQVTM and ANQGSEA. The CDR3 totals 22 residues. This chain's CDR3 is CSVEDPEYPGLAGDLRINEQFF. CDR3 in DNA: TGCAGCGTTGAAGATCCGGAATATCCGGGACTAGCGGGAGACCTTAGAATTAATGAGCAGTTCTTC.

The chain combines TRBV2 with TRBJ2-7, with 8 bases lining up with TRBD2. J gave up 3 bases and V 6 bases, and 4 bases lay outside the gene matches. This CDR3 has 13 amino acids. Germline CDR1 is SNHLY and CDR2 is FYNNEI. The CDR3 nucleotides read TGTGCCAGCAGGGGGACTAGTAACTACGAGCAGTACTTC. It is translated as CASRGTSNYEQYF.

This clonotype turned up a few times. The V and J genes are TRBV9 and TRBJ2-7; 7 bases line up with TRBD2. The CDR3 loop spans 13 amino acids. Germline V gene sequence: CDR1 SGDLS, CDR2 YYNGEE. With V trimmed by 3 bases and J by 7 bases, 7 bases remained unmatched. CDR3 sequence (DNA): TGTGCCAGCAGCGCCAGCGGGAAGGGTGAGCAGTACTTC. Translating it yields CASSASGKGEQYF.

V gene TRBV9 combines with J gene TRBJ2-3; TRBD2 agrees at 9 bases. J was trimmed by 2 bases and V by 0 bases; bases with no gene match: 7. The CDR3 spans 17 residues. The V gene's germline CDR1 is SGDLS and CDR2 YYNGEE. This CDR3 is CASSVASSGKDTDTQYF. DNA of the CDR3: TGTGCCAGCAGCGTAGCTTCTAGCGGGAAGGACACAGATACGCAGTATTTT.

The CDR3 nucleotides are TGCGCCAGCAGCTTACGAGGCGCGGGGCGATCCTACAATGAGCAGTTCTTC. It specifies CASSLRGAGRSYNEQFF. The rearrangement joins TRBV5-1 to TRBJ2-1, with a possible D match to TRBD2 (6 bases). The length of the CDR3 is 17 residues. Germline CDR1 reads SGHRS; CDR2 reads YFSETQ. V dropped 2 bases and J dropped 1 base, with 16 bases sitting between them.

A note on this clonotype: A junction end diverges from the germline sequence, so it may reflect a read error. V usage is TRBV11-2 and J usage is TRBJ2-7; D not resolved. CDR3 length: 14 amino acids. Germline V gene sequence: CDR1 SGHAT, CDR2 FQNNGV. The chain's CDR3 is CASSSPRYRYGQYF. CDR3 DNA sequence: TGTGCCAGCAGCTCCCCTCGATATCGTTACGGGCAGTACTTC. The whole variable domain, filled in from reference TRBV11-2 and TRBJ2-7, reads EAGVAQSPRYKIIEKRQSVAFWCNPISGHATLYWYQQILGQGPKLLIQFQNNGVVDDSQLPKDRFSAERLKGVDSTLKIQPAKLEDSAVYLCASSSPRYRYGQYFGPGTRLTVT.

This chain uses TRBV6-5 with TRBJ2-6; 10 bases align to TRBD1. The CDR3 extends over 18 amino acids. CDR1 and CDR2 (germline): MNHEY, SVGAGI. Trimming at V came to 4 bases and at J to 2 bases, leaving 8 bases not matched to a gene. Here the CDR3 reads CASSWPGQGTTGANVLTF. The CDR3, as DNA: TGTGCCAGCAGTTGGCCGGGACAGGGGACAACTGGGGCCAACGTCCTGACTTTC.

The sample holds a few counts of this clonotype. The chain links TRBV9 to TRBJ1-2, with TRBD1 matching over 9 bases. Germline V gives CDR1 SGDLS, CDR2 YYNGEE. The V and J ends lost 3 bases and 5 bases, in that order; junction bases with no gene match: 2. The CDR3 is 13 residues long. The CDR3 sequence: CASSGQGVYGYTF. The DNA for the CDR3 is TGTGCCAGCAGCGGACAGGGGGTTTATGGCTACACCTTC. The full variable domain, completed using reference TRBV9 and TRBJ1-2, is DSGVTQTPKHLITATGQRVTLRCSPRSGDLSVYWYQQSLDQGLQFLIQYYNGEERAKGNILERFSAQQFPDLHSELNLSSLELGDSALYFCASSGQGVYGYTFGSGTRLTVV.

Notes on this clonotype: One end of the junction fails to match germline, which may point to a read error. This sequence joins TRBV27 and TRBJ2-7, with 7 bases fitting TRBD2. Germline CDR1 and CDR2: MNHEY and SMNVEV (reference sequence). The CDR3 runs to 12 residues. CDR3 in amino acids: CASWGGSYERYF. The CDR3 nucleotides read TGTGCCAGCTGGGGAGGGTCCTACGAGCGGTACTTC.

V is TRBV5-4 and J is TRBJ2-7; no definite D call. V lost 5 bases, J lost 2 bases, and 14 bases lay in between. The CDR3 spans 14 residues. The germline V gene has CDR1 SGHNT and CDR2 YYREEE (reference sequence). In DNA form, the CDR3 reads TGTGCCAGCAGTTACGCAGGAACCACCTACGAGCAGTACTTC. This sequence encodes CASSYAGTTYEQYF.

The V gene is TRBV9, the J gene TRBJ2-1, with TRBD2 matching over 8 bases. The CDR3 length is 16 residues. Germline CDR1 is SGDLS and CDR2 is YYNGEE. Losses at the gene ends were 3 bases for V and 6 bases for J; bases not matched to a gene: 11. The CDR3 sequence is CASSAGNSGKVNEQFF. In DNA, the CDR3 is TGTGCCAGCAGCGCCGGTAATAGCGGGAAGGTCAATGAGCAGTTCTTC.

The chain has TRBV27 and TRBJ1-2; 12 bases map to TRBD1. Germline assignment: CDR1 MNHEY and CDR2 SMNVEV (reference sequence). V was clipped by 6 bases and J by 7 bases; unmatched bases: 6. The CDR3 covers 14 residues. CDR3 loop: CASRAGTGGAGYTF. CDR3 coding DNA: TGTGCCAGCAGAGCCGGGACAGGGGGCGCTGGCTACACCTTC.

The V gene is TRBV4-2, the J gene TRBJ1-1; D unresolved. CDR3 length equals 17 residues. Germline V gene lookup returns CDR1 LGHNA and CDR2 YNFKEQ. V lost 5 bases to trimming and J lost 1 base, with 20 bases between them. The CDR3 loop is CASSDDSPAVSNTEAFF. The CDR3 region has the DNA TGTGCCAGCAGCGATGATTCACCCGCGGTTTCGAACACTGAAGCTTTCTTT.

This sequence joins TRBV7-9 and TRBJ2-4; 8 nucleotides align to TRBD2. The CDR3 is 16 residues long. CDR1 and CDR2 (germline): SEHNR, FQNEAQ (reference sequence). With V trimmed by 5 bases and J by 0 bases, 6 bases remained unmatched. The CDR3 DNA reads TGTGCCAGCAGCCCTCTGACTAGCGTAGCCAAAAACATTCAGTACTTC. It yields the protein CASSPLTSVAKNIQYF. Complete variable domain (other parts from reference TRBV7-9 and TRBJ2-4): DTGVSQNPRHKITKRGQNVTFRCDPISEHNRLYWYRQTLGQGPEFLTYFQNEAQLEKSRLLSDRFSAERPKGSFSTLEIQRTEQGDSAMYLCASSPLTSVAKNIQYFGAGTRLSVL.

This clonotype is a singleton in its sample. The rearrangement links TRBV7-9 to TRBJ1-6; D unclear. V lost 1 base and J lost 0, with 13 bases in between. Germline lookup yields CDR1 SEHNR and CDR2 FQNEAQ (reference sequence). The CDR3 is made up of 18 amino acids. As DNA, the CDR3 is TGTGCCAGCAGCTTAGGAGGAGGTTTTAGCTCCTATAATTCACCCCTCCACTTT. Residues: CASSLGGGFSSYNSPLHF.

The chain has TRBV7-9 and TRBJ2-7; TRBD1 matches at 8 bases. CDR1 SEHNR and CDR2 FQNEAQ come from the germline V gene (reference sequence). This CDR3 has 17 residues. Trimming removed 1 base from V and 0 bases from J; junction bases left unmatched: 8. The CDR3 DNA sequence: TGTGCCAGCAGCTTAGATCCGACAGGGGATGGCTCCTACGAGCAGTACTTC. It encodes CASSLDPTGDGSYEQYF.

The chain couples TRBV6-5 to TRBJ1-1; D might be TRBD1 (6 bases). The CDR3 is 15 amino acids. Germline-derived CDR1 and CDR2 are MNHEY and SVGAGI. V lost 6 bases, J lost 1 base, and 15 bases lay in between. CDR3 DNA: TGTGCCAGCAGGCTAACCGGGACAACGAACACTGAAGCTTTCTTT. The encoded protein is CASRLTGTTNTEAFF.

This chain connects TRBV6-7 to TRBJ2-3; D unclear. TRBV6-7 is assigned to the ORF class and has an uncertain function. CDR3 length equals 12 residues. The ends were cut back, 6 bases at V and 2 bases at J, with 6 bases in the middle. CDR3 amino acids: CASSYPTDTQYF. The DNA of the CDR3 is TGTGCCAGCAGCTACCCCACAGATACGCAGTATTTT.

This clonotype turned up a few times. The V and J genes are TRBV20-1 and TRBJ2-7, with D possibly matching TRBD2 (6 bases). This CDR3 contains 13 residues. The V gene's germline CDR1 is DFQATT and CDR2 SNEGSKA (reference sequence). Trimming left V 3 bases short and J 2 bases short, with 11 bases between. The DNA for the CDR3 is TGCAGTGCTAGGACCGGGAGTGCCTACGAGCAGTACTTC. Translation: CSARTGSAYEQYF.

This clonotype was seen a handful of times. The rearrangement joins TRBV7-6 to TRBJ2-7; no clear D. With 4 bases removed from V and 3 bases from J, the gap between germline ends came to 10 bases. The CDR3 spans 13 residues. Germline CDR1 and CDR2: SGHVS and FNYEAQ. CDR3 DNA: TGTGCCAGCAGCTACGGCGGAAACTACGAGCAGTACTTC. This gives the protein CASSYGGNYEQYF.

The chain couples TRBV29-1 to TRBJ1-2; D not certain. Germline assignment: CDR1 SQVTM and CDR2 ANQGSEA. The CDR3 has 11 amino acids. V was shortened by 2 bases and J by 4 bases, with 5 bases between the two germline ends. The CDR3 nucleotides are TGCAGCGTTGAAAATAGCTATGGCTACACCTTC. This codes for CSVENSYGYTF.

There are a few counts of this clonotype. One end of the junction fails to match germline, which may point to a read error. The V call is TRBV2, the J call TRBJ1-3; D is undetermined. CDR3 length equals 12 residues. The germline V gene encodes CDR1 SNHLY and CDR2 FYNNEI. CDR3 loop: CASRPSGNTIYF. CDR3 nucleotides: TGTGCCAGCAGACCTTCTGGGAACACCATATATTTT.

The chain joins TRBV7-9 to TRBJ1-1; 9 nucleotides line up with TRBD1. V lost 1 base to trimming and J lost 5 bases; unmatched junction nucleotides: 5. There are 15 residues in the CDR3. Germline assignment: CDR1 SEHNR and CDR2 FQNEAQ (reference sequence). The chain's CDR3 is CASSLGGQGPTEAFF. DNA of the CDR3: TGTGCCAGCAGCTTAGGGGGACAGGGTCCGACTGAAGCTTTCTTT.

This clonotype was recorded once. The chain employs TRBV28 and TRBJ2-3; 7 bases line up with TRBD2. Germline V gene lookup returns CDR1 MDHEN and CDR2 SYDVKM. The length of the CDR3 is 17 residues. The junction had 9 bases not matched to a gene; V was cut back by 3 bases and J by 0 bases. DNA of the CDR3: TGTGCCAGCAGTTTTGGGCCCAAGCGGGAAAGCACAGATACGCAGTATTTT. This sequence encodes CASSFGPKRESTDTQYF.

The chain employs TRBV6-5 and TRBJ2-7; a weak D match, TRBD2 (5 bases). This CDR3 contains 14 residues. Looked up from germline, CDR1 is MNHEY and CDR2 is SVGAGI. Trimming removed 2 bases at V and 6 bases at J, with 14 bases between. CDR3 sequence reads: CASSYGPLAPEQYF. In nucleotides, the CDR3 is TGTGCCAGCAGTTACGGGCCCCTAGCACCCGAGCAGTACTTC.

The V and J genes are TRBV13 and TRBJ1-3; the D is unclear. The CDR3 consists of 16 residues. Germline CDR1 PRHDT, CDR2 FYEKMQ (reference sequence). The V gene lost 0 bases and the J gene lost 3 bases, with 12 bases spanning the gap. The CDR3 DNA reads TGTGCCAGCAGCTTAGGAGTTGGTCAGATTGGAAACACCATATATTTT. Protein: CASSLGVGQIGNTIYF.